This T cell receptor beta chain stems from a study of blood T cell repertoires in COVID-19. For the study at large: The United States, Italy and Spain supplied acute and convalescent COVID-19 samples. T cells, B-cell-depleted T cells, or PBMCs provided the cDNA or gDNA that served as material.

Per the original data handling: Nucleated cell number was recorded as an estimate derived from reference gene primer amplification. Measured with immunoSEQ multiplex PCR; TCRdb has only the in-frame clones, and not every one. The D gene and trimming were derived from the DNA, and the V and J assignments and clone size from that table. The sample records 180,000 or so clones, about 89% being singletons. Sequencing used peripheral blood. The sequence came from a man aged 35 to 55 with active or convalescent COVID-19.

The CDR3 DNA reads as TGTGCCAGCAGTGAATTCTTAAGGTCACAGGGGGGCGGCTACACCTTC. Its protein product is CASSEFLRSQGGGYTF. The V and J genes are TRBV6-1 and TRBJ1-2, with 8 bases identical to TRBD1. The CDR3 has 16 residues. V lost 2 bases to trimming and J lost 8 bases; unmatched junction nucleotides: 13. Germline V lookup: CDR1 MNHNS, CDR2 SASEGT.